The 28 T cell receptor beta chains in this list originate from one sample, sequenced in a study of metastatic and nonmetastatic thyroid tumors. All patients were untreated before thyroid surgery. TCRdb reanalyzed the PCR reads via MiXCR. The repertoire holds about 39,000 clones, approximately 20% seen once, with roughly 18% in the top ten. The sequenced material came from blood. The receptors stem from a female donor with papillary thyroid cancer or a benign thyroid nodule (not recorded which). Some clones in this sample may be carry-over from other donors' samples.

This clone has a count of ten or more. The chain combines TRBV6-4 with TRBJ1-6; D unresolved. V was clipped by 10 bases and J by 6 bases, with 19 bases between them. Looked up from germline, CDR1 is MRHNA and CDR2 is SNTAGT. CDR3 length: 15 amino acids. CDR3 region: CATNRPDHFNSPLHF. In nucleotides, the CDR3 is TGTGCCACGAATCGACCAGACCATTTTAATTCACCCCTCCACTTT.

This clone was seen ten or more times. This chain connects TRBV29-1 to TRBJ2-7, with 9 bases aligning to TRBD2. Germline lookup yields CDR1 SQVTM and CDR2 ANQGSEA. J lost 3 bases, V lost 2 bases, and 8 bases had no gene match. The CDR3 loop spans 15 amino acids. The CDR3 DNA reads TGCAGCGTTGAATTCACGTCTAGCGGGGACTACGAGCAGTACTTC. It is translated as CSVEFTSSGDYEQYF.

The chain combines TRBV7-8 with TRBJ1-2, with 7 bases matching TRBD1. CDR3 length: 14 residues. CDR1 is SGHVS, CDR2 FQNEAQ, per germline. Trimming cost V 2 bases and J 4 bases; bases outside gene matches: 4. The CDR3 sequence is CASSLTGEGYGYTF. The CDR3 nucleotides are TGTGCCAGCAGCTTAACAGGGGAGGGCTATGGCTACACCTTC.

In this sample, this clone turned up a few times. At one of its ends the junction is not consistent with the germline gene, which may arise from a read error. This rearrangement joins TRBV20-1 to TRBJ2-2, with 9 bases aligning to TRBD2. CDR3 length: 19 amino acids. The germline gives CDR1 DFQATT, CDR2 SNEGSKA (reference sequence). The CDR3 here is CSARDMGTSWRDHTGEQFF. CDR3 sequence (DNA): TGCAGTGCTCGAGACATGGGGACTAGCTGGAGGGATCACACCGGGGAGCAGTTTTTT.

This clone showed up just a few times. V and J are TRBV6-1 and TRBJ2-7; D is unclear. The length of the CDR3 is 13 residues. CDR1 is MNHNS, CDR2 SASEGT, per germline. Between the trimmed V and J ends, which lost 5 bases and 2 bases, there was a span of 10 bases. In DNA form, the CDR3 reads TGTGCCAGCAGTCTCTGTCAGACCTACGAGCAGTACTTC. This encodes CASSLCQTYEQYF.

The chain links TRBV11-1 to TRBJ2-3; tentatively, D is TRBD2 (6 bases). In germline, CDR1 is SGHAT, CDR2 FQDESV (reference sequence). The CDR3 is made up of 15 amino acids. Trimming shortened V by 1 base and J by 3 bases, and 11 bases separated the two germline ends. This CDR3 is CASSLVTGETDTQYF. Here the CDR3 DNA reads TGTGCCAGCAGCTTAGTAACGGGAGAGACAGATACGCAGTATTTT. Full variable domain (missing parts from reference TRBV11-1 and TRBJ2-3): EAEVAQSPRYKITEKSQAVAFWCDPISGHATLYWYRQILGQGPELLVQFQDESVVDDSQLPKDRFSAERLKGVDSTLKIQPAELGDSAMYLCASSLVTGETDTQYFGPGTRLTVL.

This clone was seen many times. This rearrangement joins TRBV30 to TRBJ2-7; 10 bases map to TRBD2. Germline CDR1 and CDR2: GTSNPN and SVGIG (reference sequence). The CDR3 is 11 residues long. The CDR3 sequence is CASSGRGEQYF. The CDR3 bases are TGTGCGTCAAGCGGGAGGGGAGAGCAGTACTTC. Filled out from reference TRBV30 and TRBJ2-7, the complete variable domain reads SQTIHQWPATLVQPVGSPLSLECTVEGTSNPNLYWYRQAAGRGLQLLFYSVGIGQISSEVPQNLSASRPQDRQFILSSKKLLLSDSGFYLCASSGRGEQYFGPGTRLTVT.

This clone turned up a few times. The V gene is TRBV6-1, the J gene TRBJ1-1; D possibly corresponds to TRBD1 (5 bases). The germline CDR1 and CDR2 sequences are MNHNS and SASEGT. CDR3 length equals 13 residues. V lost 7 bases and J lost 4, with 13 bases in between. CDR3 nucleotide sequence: TGTGCCAGCATCGATGGGGGTACCACTGAAGCTTTCTTT. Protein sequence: CASIDGGTTEAFF.

CDR3 protein: CASSLRLGQTQYF. CDR3 sequence (DNA): TGTGCCAGCAGTTTACGCCTGGGTCAGACCCAGTACTTC. The chain employs TRBV27 and TRBJ2-5; D gene ambiguous. Looked up from germline, CDR1 is MNHEY and CDR2 is SMNVEV (reference sequence). Deletions cut 2 bases from V and 6 bases from J, with 10 bases between. The CDR3 totals 13 residues.

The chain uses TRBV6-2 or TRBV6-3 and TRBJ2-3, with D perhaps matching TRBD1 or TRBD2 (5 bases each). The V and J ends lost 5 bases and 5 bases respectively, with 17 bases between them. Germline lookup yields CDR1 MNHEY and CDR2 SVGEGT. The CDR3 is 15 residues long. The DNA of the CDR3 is TGTGCCAGCAGTCACGGGGCGGACCCCATAGATACGCAGTATTTT. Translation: CASSHGADPIDTQYF.

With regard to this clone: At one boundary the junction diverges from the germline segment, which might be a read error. This CDR3 is CIASSRNGTSGSWASYEQYF. The CDR3 DNA is TGCATTGCTAGCTCACGAAACGGGACTAGCGGGAGTTGGGCGTCCTACGAGCAGTACTTC. The chain links TRBV20-1 to TRBJ2-7, with 14 bases fitting TRBD2. The CDR3 totals 20 residues. Looked up from germline, CDR1 is DFQATT and CDR2 is SNEGSKA (reference sequence).

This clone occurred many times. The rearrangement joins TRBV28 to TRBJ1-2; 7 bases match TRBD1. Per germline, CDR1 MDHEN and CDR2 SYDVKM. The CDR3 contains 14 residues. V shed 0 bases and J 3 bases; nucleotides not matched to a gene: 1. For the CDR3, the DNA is TGTGCCAGCAGTTTATGGGGGACAGACTATGGCTACACCTTC. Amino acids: CASSLWGTDYGYTF.

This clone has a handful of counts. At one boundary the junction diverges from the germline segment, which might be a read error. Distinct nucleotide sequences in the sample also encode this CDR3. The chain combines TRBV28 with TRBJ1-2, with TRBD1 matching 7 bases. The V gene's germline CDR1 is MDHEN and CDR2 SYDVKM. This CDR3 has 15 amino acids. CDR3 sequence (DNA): TGTGCCAGCAGTCAAGGGACAGCCGCTAACTATGGATACACATTC. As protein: CASSQGTAANYGYTF.

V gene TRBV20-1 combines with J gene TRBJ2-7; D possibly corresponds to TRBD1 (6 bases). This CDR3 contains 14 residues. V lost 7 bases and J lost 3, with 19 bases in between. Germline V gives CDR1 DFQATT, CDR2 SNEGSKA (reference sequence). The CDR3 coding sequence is TGCAGTGGGACAGCCCCCCTAGAGTGCTACGAGCAGTACTTC. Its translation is CSGTAPLECYEQYF.

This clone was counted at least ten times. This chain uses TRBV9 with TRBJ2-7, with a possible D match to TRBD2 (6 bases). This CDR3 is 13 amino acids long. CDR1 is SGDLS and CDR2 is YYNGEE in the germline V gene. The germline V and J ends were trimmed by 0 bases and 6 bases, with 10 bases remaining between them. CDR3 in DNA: TGTGCCAGCAGCGTAGGGGGTAGCGGCGAGCAGTACTTC. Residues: CASSVGGSGEQYF.

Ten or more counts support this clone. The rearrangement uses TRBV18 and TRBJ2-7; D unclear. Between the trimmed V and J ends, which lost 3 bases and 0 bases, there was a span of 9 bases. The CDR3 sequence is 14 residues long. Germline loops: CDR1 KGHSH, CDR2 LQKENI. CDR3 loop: CASSPTGSSYEQYF. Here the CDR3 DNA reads TGTGCCAGCTCACCTACGGGTAGCTCCTACGAGCAGTACTTC.

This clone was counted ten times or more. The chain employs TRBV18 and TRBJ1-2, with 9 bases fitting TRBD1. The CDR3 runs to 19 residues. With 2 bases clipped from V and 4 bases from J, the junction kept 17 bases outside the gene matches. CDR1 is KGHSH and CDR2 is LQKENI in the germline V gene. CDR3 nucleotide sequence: TGTGCCAGCTCACCAAACTCCGGGACAGGGTGGGCTCAAATCTATGGCTACACCTTC. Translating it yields CASSPNSGTGWAQIYGYTF.

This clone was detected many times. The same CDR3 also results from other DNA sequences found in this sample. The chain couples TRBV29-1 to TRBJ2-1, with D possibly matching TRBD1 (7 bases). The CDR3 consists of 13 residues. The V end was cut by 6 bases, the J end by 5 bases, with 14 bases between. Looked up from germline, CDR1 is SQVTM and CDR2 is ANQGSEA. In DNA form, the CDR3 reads TGCAGCGTGGAGGGGACAGTTGACAATGAGCAGTTCTTC. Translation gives CSVEGTVDNEQFF.

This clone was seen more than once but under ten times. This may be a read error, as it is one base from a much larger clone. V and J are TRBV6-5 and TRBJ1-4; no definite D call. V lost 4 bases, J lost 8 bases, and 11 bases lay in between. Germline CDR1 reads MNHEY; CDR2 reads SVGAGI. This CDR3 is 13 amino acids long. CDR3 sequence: CASSLADLEKLFF. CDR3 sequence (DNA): TGTGCCAGCAGTTTGGCAGATCTCGAAAAACTGTTTTTT.

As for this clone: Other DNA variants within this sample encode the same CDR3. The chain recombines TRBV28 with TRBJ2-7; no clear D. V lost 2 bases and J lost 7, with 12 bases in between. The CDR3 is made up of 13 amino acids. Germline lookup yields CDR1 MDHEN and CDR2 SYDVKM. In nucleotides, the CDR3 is TGTGCCAGCAGTTTACTCCGACGCGTAGAGCAGTACTTC. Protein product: CASSLLRRVEQYF. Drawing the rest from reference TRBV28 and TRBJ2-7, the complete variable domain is DVKVTQSSRYLVKRTGEKVFLECVQDMDHENMFWYRQDPGLGLRLIYFSYDVKMKEKGDIPEGYSVSREKKERFSLILESASTNQTSMYLCASSLLRRVEQYFGPGTRLTVT.

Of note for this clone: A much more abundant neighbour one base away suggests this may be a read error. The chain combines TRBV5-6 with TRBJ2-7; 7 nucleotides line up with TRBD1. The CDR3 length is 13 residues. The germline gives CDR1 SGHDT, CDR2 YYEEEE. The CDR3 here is CSSSLGGGYEQYF. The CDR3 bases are TGTTCCAGCAGCTTAGGGGGCGGGTACGAGCAGTACTTC.

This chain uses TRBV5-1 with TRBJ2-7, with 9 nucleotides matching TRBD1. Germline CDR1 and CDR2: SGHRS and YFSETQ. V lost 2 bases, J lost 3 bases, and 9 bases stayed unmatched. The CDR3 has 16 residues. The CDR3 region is CASSFASLGQGYEQYF. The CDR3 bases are TGCGCCAGCAGCTTTGCCTCCCTGGGACAGGGCTACGAGCAGTACTTC.

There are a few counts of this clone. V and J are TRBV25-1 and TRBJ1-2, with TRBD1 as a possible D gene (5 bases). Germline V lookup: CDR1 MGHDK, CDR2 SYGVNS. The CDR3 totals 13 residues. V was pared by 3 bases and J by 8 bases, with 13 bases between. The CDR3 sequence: CASSEGDGWGYTF. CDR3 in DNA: TGTGCCAGCAGTGAGGGGGACGGCTGGGGCTACACCTTC.

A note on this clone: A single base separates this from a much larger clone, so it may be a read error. As DNA, the CDR3 is TGCAGTGCTATCTTTTGGCTCTACGAGCAGTACTTC. Its protein product is CSAIFWLYEQYF. The rearrangement uses TRBV20-1 and TRBJ2-7, with D hard to call. Deletions cut 4 bases from V and 3 bases from J, with 10 bases between. The CDR3 length is 12 residues. Germline-derived CDR1 and CDR2 are DFQATT and SNEGSKA (reference sequence).

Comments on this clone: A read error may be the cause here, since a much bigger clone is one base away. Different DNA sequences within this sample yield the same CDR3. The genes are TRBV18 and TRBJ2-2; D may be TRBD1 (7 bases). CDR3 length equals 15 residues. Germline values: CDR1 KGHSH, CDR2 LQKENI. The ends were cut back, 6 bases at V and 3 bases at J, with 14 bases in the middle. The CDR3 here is CASSPGDSYTGELFF. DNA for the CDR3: TGTGCCAGCTCGCCGGGGGACAGTTACACCGGGGAGCTGTTTTTT.

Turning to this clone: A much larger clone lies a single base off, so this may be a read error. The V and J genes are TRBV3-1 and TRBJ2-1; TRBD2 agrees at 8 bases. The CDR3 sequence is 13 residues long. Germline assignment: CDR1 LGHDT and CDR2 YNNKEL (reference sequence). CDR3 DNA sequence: TGTGACAGCAGCCCCCGCGGGAGGAATGAGCAGTTCTTC. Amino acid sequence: CDSSPRGRNEQFF.

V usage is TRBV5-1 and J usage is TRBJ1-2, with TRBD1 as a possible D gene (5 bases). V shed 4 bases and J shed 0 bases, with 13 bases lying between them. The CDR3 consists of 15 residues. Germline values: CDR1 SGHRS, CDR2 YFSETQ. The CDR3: CASSPAWTPNYGYTF. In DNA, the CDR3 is TGCGCCAGCAGCCCAGCCTGGACACCTAACTATGGCTACACCTTC.

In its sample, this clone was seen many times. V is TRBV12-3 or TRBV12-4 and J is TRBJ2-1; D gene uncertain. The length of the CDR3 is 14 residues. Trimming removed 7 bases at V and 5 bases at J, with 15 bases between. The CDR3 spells CASTKWASDNEQFF. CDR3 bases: TGTGCCAGCACCAAGTGGGCTTCGGACAATGAGCAGTTCTTC.